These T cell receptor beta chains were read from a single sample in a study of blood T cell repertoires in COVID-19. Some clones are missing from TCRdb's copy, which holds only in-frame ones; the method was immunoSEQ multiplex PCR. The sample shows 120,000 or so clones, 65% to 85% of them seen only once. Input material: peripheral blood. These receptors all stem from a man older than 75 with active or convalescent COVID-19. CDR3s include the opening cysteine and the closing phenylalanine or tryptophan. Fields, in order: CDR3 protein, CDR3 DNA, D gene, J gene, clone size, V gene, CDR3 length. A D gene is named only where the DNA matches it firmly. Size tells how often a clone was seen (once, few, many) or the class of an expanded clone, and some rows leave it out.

CDR3aa: CASTGSLAGGTDTQYF; CDR3nt: TGTGCCAGCACTGGCTCACTAGCGGGGGGAACAGATACGCAGTATTTT; d_gene: TRBD2; j_gene: TRBJ2-3; abundance: .; v_gene: TRBV6-6; len: 16
CDR3aa: CASSLAAQAGYTF; CDR3nt: TGCGCCAGCAGCTTGGCCGCCCAGGCGGGCTACACCTTC; d_gene: .; j_gene: TRBJ1-2; abundance: .; v_gene: TRBV5-1; len: 13
CDR3aa: CASSLVDRGGGYTF; CDR3nt: TGTGCCAGCAGCTTGGTGGACAGGGGAGGAGGCTACACCTTC; d_gene: TRBD1; j_gene: TRBJ1-2; abundance: .; v_gene: TRBV5-8; len: 14
CDR3aa: CASSQDGGFGNQPQHF; CDR3nt: TGTGCCAGCAGCCAAGACGGGGGATTTGGCAATCAGCCCCAGCATTTT; d_gene: .; j_gene: TRBJ1-5; abundance: .; v_gene: TRBV7-6; len: 16
CDR3aa: CASCNDRGALTEAFF; CDR3nt: TGTGCCAGCTGTAACGACAGGGGCGCACTCACTGAAGCTTTCTTT; d_gene: TRBD1; j_gene: TRBJ1-1; abundance: .; v_gene: TRBV18; len: 15
CDR3aa: CASSFDILNTEAFF; CDR3nt: TGTGCCAGCAGTTTCGACATACTTAACACTGAAGCTTTCTTT; d_gene: .; j_gene: TRBJ1-1; abundance: .; v_gene: TRBV6-2/TRBV6-3; len: 14
CDR3aa: CATSEAGDTEAFF; CDR3nt: TGTGCCACCAGTGAGGCGGGGGACACTGAAGCTTTCTTT; d_gene: .; j_gene: TRBJ1-1; abundance: .; v_gene: TRBV24-1; len: 13
CDR3aa: CASGSRDTRTDTQYF; CDR3nt: TGCGCCAGCGGAAGCCGGGACACCCGCACAGATACGCAGTATTTT; d_gene: .; j_gene: TRBJ2-3; abundance: .; v_gene: TRBV23-1; len: 15
CDR3aa: CASSSPGREGSGANVLTF; CDR3nt: TGTGCCAGCAGCTCCCCCGGCAGGGAAGGGTCTGGGGCCAACGTCCTGACTTTC; d_gene: .; j_gene: TRBJ2-6; abundance: once; v_gene: TRBV5-6; len: 18
CDR3aa: CASRETGPGNGYTF; CDR3nt: TGTGCCAGCAGGGAGACAGGGCCGGGGAATGGCTACACCTTC; d_gene: TRBD1; j_gene: TRBJ1-2; abundance: .; v_gene: TRBV6-6; len: 14
CDR3aa: CASVYVPSGEKLFF; CDR3nt: TGTGCCAGCGTCTATGTCCCCTCGGGGGAAAAACTGTTTTTT; d_gene: .; j_gene: TRBJ1-4; abundance: .; v_gene: TRBV6-5; len: 14
CDR3aa: CASSFQGGYEQYF; CDR3nt: TGCGCCAGCAGCTTTCAGGGAGGGTACGAGCAGTACTTC; d_gene: TRBD2; j_gene: TRBJ2-7; abundance: once; v_gene: TRBV5-1; len: 13
CDR3aa: CASSTTGDKSYEQYF; CDR3nt: TGTGCCAGTAGTACAACAGGGGATAAGTCCTACGAGCAGTACTTC; d_gene: TRBD1; j_gene: TRBJ2-7; abundance: few; v_gene: TRBV19; len: 15
CDR3aa: CASSGRQGAANGYTF; CDR3nt: TGTGCCAGCAGTGGCCGACAGGGGGCAGCAAATGGCTACACCTTC; d_gene: TRBD1; j_gene: TRBJ1-2; abundance: few; v_gene: TRBV27; len: 15
CDR3aa: CASRLDRGHSPLHF; CDR3nt: TGTGCCAGCAGACTGGACAGGGGTCATTCACCCCTCCACTTT; d_gene: TRBD1; j_gene: TRBJ1-6; abundance: .; v_gene: TRBV6-5; len: 14
CDR3aa: CASSLNRVGLATEAFF; CDR3nt: TGTGCCAGCAGCTTAAATCGAGTGGGCCTGGCCACTGAAGCTTTCTTT; d_gene: .; j_gene: TRBJ1-1; abundance: .; v_gene: TRBV7-3; len: 16
CDR3aa: CASSLGSYQNTGELFF; CDR3nt: TGTGCCAGCAGCTTAGGTAGCTACCAGAACACCGGGGAGCTGTTTTTT; d_gene: .; j_gene: TRBJ2-2; abundance: .; v_gene: TRBV7-2; len: 16
CDR3aa: CASSPPTSGGPFPFF; CDR3nt: TGTGCCAGCAGCCCCCCGACTAGCGGGGGGCCCTTTCCGTTCTTC; d_gene: TRBD2; j_gene: TRBJ2-1; abundance: once; v_gene: TRBV7-2; len: 15
CDR3aa: CASSSSRVPNYGYTF; CDR3nt: TGTGCCAGCAGCTCCTCCAGGGTACCAAACTATGGCTACACCTTC; d_gene: .; j_gene: TRBJ1-2; abundance: .; v_gene: TRBV7-9; len: 15
CDR3aa: CAQTGEARGYTF; CDR3nt: TGTGCCCAGACAGGGGAAGCTCGCGGCTACACCTTC; d_gene: TRBD1; j_gene: TRBJ1-2; abundance: .; v_gene: TRBV30; len: 12
CDR3aa: CASSQAGQETNSNQPQHF; CDR3nt: TGTGCCAGCAGCCAAGCCGGACAGGAGACAAATAGCAATCAGCCCCAGCATTTT; d_gene: TRBD1; j_gene: TRBJ1-5; abundance: .; v_gene: TRBV3-1/TRBV3-2; len: 18
CDR3aa: CASSLAGAVGELFF; CDR3nt: TGTGCCAGCAGTTTAGCAGGGGCCGTCGGGGAGCTGTTTTTT; d_gene: .; j_gene: TRBJ2-2; abundance: .; v_gene: TRBV28; len: 14
CDR3aa: CASRGTGGATGELFF; CDR3nt: TGTGCCAGCAGGGGGACGGGGGGGGCCACCGGGGAGCTGTTTTTT; d_gene: TRBD2; j_gene: TRBJ2-2; abundance: .; v_gene: TRBV2; len: 15
CDR3aa: CASSHGTLAGGATDTQYF; CDR3nt: TGCGCCAGCAGCCACGGAACGCTAGCGGGGGGCGCCACAGATACGCAGTATTTT; d_gene: TRBD2; j_gene: TRBJ2-3; abundance: once; v_gene: TRBV5-1; len: 18
CDR3aa: CASSYPGEGHGYTF; CDR3nt: TGTGCCAGCAGTTACCCAGGGGAGGGACATGGCTACACCTTC; d_gene: .; j_gene: TRBJ1-2; abundance: .; v_gene: TRBV6-6; len: 14
CDR3aa: CASGFGRALVETQYF; CDR3nt: TGTGCTAGTGGTTTTGGCAGGGCGCTGGTAGAGACCCAGTACTTC; d_gene: .; j_gene: TRBJ2-5; abundance: few; v_gene: TRBV12-5; len: 15
CDR3aa: CASSFRVIGETQYF; CDR3nt: TGTGCCAGCAGCTTCCGGGTAATTGGGGAGACCCAGTACTTC; d_gene: .; j_gene: TRBJ2-5; abundance: .; v_gene: TRBV7-2; len: 14
CDR3aa: CASSLGARAQQETQYF; CDR3nt: TGTGCCAGCAGCTTAGGCGCCAGGGCCCAACAAGAGACCCAGTACTTC; d_gene: .; j_gene: TRBJ2-5; abundance: .; v_gene: TRBV11-3; len: 16
CDR3aa: CASMTEASNQPQHF; CDR3nt: TGTGCCAGTATGACAGAAGCCAGCAATCAGCCCCAGCATTTT; d_gene: .; j_gene: TRBJ1-5; abundance: few; v_gene: TRBV19; len: 14
CDR3aa: CASSIFSGGGDTQYF; CDR3nt: TGTGCCAGTAGTATATTTAGCGGGGGAGGAGATACGCAGTATTTT; d_gene: TRBD2; j_gene: TRBJ2-3; abundance: .; v_gene: TRBV19; len: 15
CDR3aa: CAISEGTGVRF; CDR3nt: TGTGCCATCAGTGAGGGGACAGGGGTACGCTTC; d_gene: TRBD1; j_gene: TRBJ2-7; abundance: .; v_gene: TRBV10-3; len: 11
CDR3aa: CASSLGPGGNTEAFF; CDR3nt: TGTGCCAGCAGCTTAGGCCCAGGGGGCAACACTGAAGCTTTCTTT; d_gene: TRBD1; j_gene: TRBJ1-1; abundance: few; v_gene: TRBV13; len: 15
CDR3aa: CASSPGQGEYYGYTF; CDR3nt: TGTGCCAGCAGCCCCGGACAGGGGGAGTACTATGGCTACACCTTC; d_gene: TRBD1; j_gene: TRBJ1-2; abundance: .; v_gene: TRBV7-2; len: 15
CDR3aa: CASSPGTAYEQYF; CDR3nt: TGCGCCAGCAGCCCCGGGACAGCCTACGAGCAGTACTTC; d_gene: TRBD1; j_gene: TRBJ2-7; abundance: few; v_gene: TRBV5-1; len: 13
CDR3aa: CASRLRGLSTDTQYF; CDR3nt: TGCGCCAGCAGGCTTAGGGGACTTAGCACAGATACGCAGTATTTT; d_gene: .; j_gene: TRBJ2-3; abundance: .; v_gene: TRBV5-1; len: 15
CDR3aa: CASKTGGAGTEAFF; CDR3nt: TGTGCCAGTAAGACAGGGGGCGCGGGAACTGAAGCTTTCTTT; d_gene: TRBD1; j_gene: TRBJ1-1; abundance: few; v_gene: TRBV19; len: 14
CDR3aa: CATGFGGPGTQYF; CDR3nt: TGTGCCACGGGGTTCGGGGGTCCAGGGACCCAGTACTTC; d_gene: .; j_gene: TRBJ2-5; abundance: .; v_gene: TRBV15; len: 13
CDR3aa: CASTKLPGQGAEQYF; CDR3nt: TGCGCCAGCACCAAACTCCCGGGACAGGGGGCCGAGCAGTACTTC; d_gene: TRBD1; j_gene: TRBJ2-7; abundance: .; v_gene: TRBV5-1; len: 15
CDR3aa: CATAPWTSGGDTGELFF; CDR3nt: TGTGCCACGGCCCCATGGACTAGCGGGGGGGACACCGGGGAGCTGTTTTTT; d_gene: TRBD2; j_gene: TRBJ2-2; abundance: few; v_gene: TRBV24-1; len: 17
CDR3aa: CASSPLPAGNYGYTF; CDR3nt: TGTGCCAGCAGTCCCCTTCCGGCAGGGAACTATGGCTACACCTTC; d_gene: .; j_gene: TRBJ1-2; abundance: .; v_gene: TRBV27; len: 15
CDR3aa: CASIGGGDTQYF; CDR3nt: TGTGCCAGCATCGGGGGGGGTGATACGCAGTATTTT; d_gene: TRBD2; j_gene: TRBJ2-3; abundance: .; v_gene: TRBV6-5; len: 12
CDR3aa: CASSVGTGKATEAFF; CDR3nt: TGTGCCAGCAGCGTAGGGACAGGGAAAGCGACTGAAGCTTTCTTT; d_gene: TRBD1; j_gene: TRBJ1-1; abundance: .; v_gene: TRBV9; len: 15
CDR3aa: CASSSRYGGGNSPLHF; CDR3nt: TGTGCCAGCAGCTCACGATATGGGGGAGGTAATTCACCCCTCCACTTT; d_gene: .; j_gene: TRBJ1-6; abundance: few; v_gene: TRBV5-6; len: 16
CDR3aa: CASSGARNRNTEAFF; CDR3nt: TGTGCCAGCTCAGGGGCCCGTAATCGGAACACTGAAGCTTTCTTT; d_gene: .; j_gene: TRBJ1-1; abundance: .; v_gene: TRBV18; len: 15
CDR3aa: CASSSLGGGATYEQYF; CDR3nt: TGTGCCAGCAGTTCCCTGGGCGGGGGGGCGACCTACGAGCAGTACTTC; d_gene: TRBD2; j_gene: TRBJ2-7; abundance: .; v_gene: TRBV27; len: 16
CDR3aa: CASSLGDRGNTEAFF; CDR3nt: TGTGCCAGCAGCTTGGGAGACAGGGGGAACACTGAAGCTTTCTTT; d_gene: TRBD1; j_gene: TRBJ1-1; abundance: .; v_gene: TRBV5-6; len: 15
CDR3aa: CASSGTGRNQPQHF; CDR3nt: TGTGCCAGCAGTGGGACAGGGAGAAATCAGCCCCAGCATTTT; d_gene: TRBD1; j_gene: TRBJ1-5; abundance: .; v_gene: TRBV27; len: 14
CDR3aa: CASSLGQGARSHEQYF; CDR3nt: TGTGCCAGCAGCTTAGGGCAGGGGGCGCGTTCCCACGAGCAGTACTTC; d_gene: TRBD1; j_gene: TRBJ2-7; abundance: .; v_gene: TRBV7-9; len: 16
CDR3aa: CSASIWGRGQETQYF; CDR3nt: TGCAGTGCTAGTATCTGGGGGAGGGGTCAAGAGACCCAGTACTTC; d_gene: TRBD2; j_gene: TRBJ2-5; abundance: .; v_gene: TRBV20-1; len: 15
CDR3aa: CASSVEGTGSPLHF; CDR3nt: TGTGCCAGCAGCGTAGAGGGGACAGGGTCACCCCTCCACTTT; d_gene: TRBD1; j_gene: TRBJ1-6; abundance: .; v_gene: TRBV9; len: 14
CDR3aa: CASSVDPSGYNEQFF; CDR3nt: TGTGCCAGCAGCGTAGATCCTAGCGGCTACAATGAGCAGTTCTTC; d_gene: TRBD2; j_gene: TRBJ2-1; abundance: .; v_gene: TRBV9; len: 15
CDR3aa: CASSPGQGSSPLHF; CDR3nt: TGTGCCAGCAGCCCGGGACAGGGCAGTTCACCCCTCCACTTT; d_gene: TRBD1; j_gene: TRBJ1-6; abundance: .; v_gene: TRBV7-2; len: 14
CDR3aa: CASSLVGDAETQYF; CDR3nt: TGCGCCAGCAGCTTGGTGGGAGATGCGGAGACCCAGTACTTC; d_gene: .; j_gene: TRBJ2-5; abundance: .; v_gene: TRBV5-1; len: 14
CDR3aa: CASREGAGNTIYF; CDR3nt: TGTGCCAGCAGAGAGGGGGCTGGAAACACCATATATTTT; d_gene: .; j_gene: TRBJ1-3; abundance: .; v_gene: TRBV7-9; len: 13
CDR3aa: CASSQIRGNTEAFF; CDR3nt: TGCGCCAGCAGCCAGATACGGGGGAACACTGAAGCTTTCTTT; d_gene: .; j_gene: TRBJ1-1; abundance: .; v_gene: TRBV4-3; len: 14
CDR3aa: CAISEIAGTSTDTQYF; CDR3nt: TGTGCCATCAGTGAAATAGCGGGGACTAGCACAGATACGCAGTATTTT; d_gene: TRBD2; j_gene: TRBJ2-3; abundance: once; v_gene: TRBV10-3; len: 16
CDR3aa: CASSLEGLRMLSNSPLHF; CDR3nt: TGTGCCAGCAGCTTAGAGGGACTGCGAATGCTCTCTAATTCACCCCTCCACTTT; d_gene: .; j_gene: TRBJ1-6; abundance: .; v_gene: TRBV7-2; len: 18